The source of this T cell receptor beta chain is a study of cytomegalovirus exposure and HLA in healthy donors. With 60 Vbeta and 13 Jbeta primers, the PCR was carried out. Assay used: immunoSEQ multiplex PCR; TCRdb lists only in-frame clones, some missing. The profile shows over 150,000 clones, about 80% of them singletons. About this clone: Its cognate antigen is unknown.

Study outcomes and limitations: A few chains tied to CMV proved CMV antigen-specific in vitro.

V shed 8 bases and J 3 bases; nucleotides not matched to a gene: 2. The CDR3 is 13 residues long. Looked up from germline, CDR1 is MNHEY and CDR2 is SVGAGI. The TCR sequence derives from a middle-aged woman in good health and CMV-seronegative. Sequencing was performed on PBMCs. V usage is TRBV6-5 and J usage is TRBJ2-2; 8 bases are a match to TRBD1. This CDR3 is CASSGQDTGELFF. For the CDR3, the DNA is TGTGCCAGCTCGGGACAGGACACCGGGGAGCTGTTTTTT.